This entry lists 16 T cell receptor beta chains sequenced from one sample in a study of T-cell reconstitution after alpha-beta-depleted transplantation in children. A library of TCRbeta sequences, prepared with unique molecular identifiers, was generated. TCRdb re-called the PCR reads with MiXCR, one entry per CDR3 protein. Here the sample spans around 370,000 distinct CDR3 sequences, about a sixth being singletons. Sequencing used PBMCs, mostly from graft donor cells, obtained 360 days after TCRalphabeta/CD19-depleted stem cell transplant. The receptors stem from a male patient between 2 and 15 years old who had a stem cell transplant for acute lymphoblastic leukemia, so the T cells may come from the graft donor.

This chain connects TRBV19 to TRBJ2-5; tentatively, D is TRBD2 (6 bases). This CDR3 region has 17 residues. V was shortened by 5 bases and J by 5 bases, with 24 bases between the two germline ends. CDR1 is LNHDA, CDR2 SQIVND, per germline (reference sequence). The chain's CDR3 is CASSQGLWRETSETQYF. In nucleotides, the CDR3 is TGTGCCAGTAGTCAAGGACTGTGGCGGGAAACGTCGGAGACCCAGTACTTC.

The gene calls are TRBV10-3 and TRBJ1-2; perhaps TRBD1 as D (5 bases). In germline, CDR1 is ENHRY, CDR2 SYGVKD. V lost 4 bases and J 5 bases, leaving 17 bases between the germline ends. The CDR3 spans 15 residues. CDR3 sequence: CAISGPGSGNYGYTF. The CDR3 region has the DNA TGTGCCATCAGTGGACCAGGGAGCGGAAATTATGGCTACACCTTC.

The chain combines TRBV11-2 with TRBJ2-7, with TRBD2 matching 7 bases. The CDR3 runs to 13 residues. J was trimmed by 1 base and V by 7 bases; bases with no gene match: 4. Germline V CDR1 and CDR2: SGHAT, FQNNGV. In nucleotides, the CDR3 is TGTGCCAGCATGAGGGAGGGGTCCTACGAGCAGTACTTC. Encoded protein: CASMREGSYEQYF.

This clonotype appeared many times. This chain links TRBV4-3 with TRBJ2-3; D not resolved. This CDR3 region has 16 residues. Germline CDR1 reads LGHNA; CDR2 reads YSLEER. V was trimmed by 0 bases and J by 0 bases, leaving 10 bases between them. CDR3 sequence (DNA): TGCGCCAGCAGCCAAGATCCAAGCTCTAGCACAGATACGCAGTATTTT. Its protein is CASSQDPSSSTDTQYF.

This clonotype was counted only a few times. The chain links TRBV29-1 to TRBJ2-1, with 9 bases identical to TRBD1. J lost 6 bases, V lost 2 bases, and 11 bases had no gene match. Germline V lookup: CDR1 SQVTM, CDR2 ANQGSEA. The CDR3 extends over 16 amino acids. The CDR3 bases are TGCAGCGTTGAACGGGGGGACAGGGTCTTACGCAATGAGCAGTTCTTC. This sequence encodes CSVERGDRVLRNEQFF.

This chain links TRBV4-2 with TRBJ2-2, with D tentatively TRBD2 (6 bases). The germline gives CDR1 LGHNA, CDR2 YNFKEQ. The CDR3 sequence is 17 residues long. Between the trimmed V and J ends, which lost 1 base and 2 bases, there was a span of 14 bases. CDR3 nucleotides: TGTGCCAGCAGCCAAGCTCAAGGACTAACAAACACCGGGGAGCTGTTTTTT. It specifies CASSQAQGLTNTGELFF.

The chain links TRBV9 to TRBJ2-7; 7 nucleotides agree with TRBD1. CDR1 SGDLS and CDR2 YYNGEE come from the germline V gene. After removal of 0 bases from V and 4 bases from J, the junction contained 10 bases not matched to a gene. This CDR3 has 16 amino acids. The CDR3 DNA reads as TGTGCCAGCAGCGTAGAAGGGGGCGGAGGAGCTTACGAGCAGTACTTC. This translates into CASSVEGGGGAYEQYF. The whole variable domain, remainder taken from reference TRBV9 and TRBJ2-7, is DSGVTQTPKHLITATGQRVTLRCSPRSGDLSVYWYQQSLDQGLQFLIQYYNGEERAKGNILERFSAQQFPDLHSELNLSSLELGDSALYFCASSVEGGGGAYEQYFGPGTRLTVT.

The chain combines TRBV20-1 with TRBJ2-7; D possibly corresponds to TRBD2 (6 bases). The ends were cut back, 3 bases at V and 5 bases at J, with 17 bases in the middle. Germline V gene data show CDR1 as DFQATT and CDR2 as SNEGSKA (reference sequence). The CDR3 is 14 residues long. For the CDR3, the DNA is TGCAGTGCTAGGGCCGCGGGGTCTTTACACGAGCAGTACTTC. It translates to CSARAAGSLHEQYF.

This rearrangement joins TRBV30 to TRBJ1-4; no definite D call. V lost 4 bases and J lost 1, with 10 bases in between. The germline gives CDR1 GTSNPN, CDR2 SVGIG (reference sequence). This CDR3 spans 14 amino acids. The CDR3 DNA reads TGTGCCTGGATAGGACGCGAAACTAATGAAAAACTGTTTTTT. This sequence encodes CAWIGRETNEKLFF.

The V gene is TRBV12-3 or TRBV12-4, the J gene TRBJ2-2; weak D call: TRBD1 (5 bases). The V end lost 4 bases, the J end lost 5 bases, and 14 bases lay between the germline ends. The CDR3 is 15 amino acids. This chain's CDR3 is CASSSPRVNTGELFF. CDR3 nucleotide sequence: TGTGCCAGCAGTTCGCCCAGGGTAAATACCGGGGAGCTGTTTTTT.

Only a few counts were recorded for this clonotype. The rearrangement joins TRBV29-1 to TRBJ2-7; maybe TRBD2 (6 bases). V lost 5 bases to trimming and J lost 1 base, with 12 bases between them. The germline gives CDR1 SQVTM, CDR2 ANQGSEA. The CDR3 covers 13 residues. CDR3 nucleotide sequence: TGCAGCGTTCGGGGGTTAATATCCTACGAGCAGTACTTC. Amino acids: CSVRGLISYEQYF.

V usage is TRBV6-5 and J usage is TRBJ1-3, with a tentative D call TRBD1 (5 bases). The germline V and J ends were trimmed by 2 bases and 7 bases, with 12 bases remaining between them. Per the germline V gene, CDR1 is MNHEY and CDR2 is SVGAGI. This CDR3 spans 14 amino acids. This CDR3 reads CASSYPQGGNTIYF. Here the CDR3 DNA reads TGTGCCAGCAGTTACCCCCAGGGAGGGAACACCATATATTTT.

In nucleotides, the CDR3 is TGTGCCAGCAGCTTGAACGGGGGTTCGGGGGAAAAACTGTTTTTT. Translated, it gives CASSLNGGSGEKLFF. This sequence joins TRBV5-6 and TRBJ1-4; tentatively, D is TRBD1 (5 bases). The CDR3 has 15 amino acids. V lost 1 base to trimming and J lost 8 bases, with 15 bases between them. CDR1 SGHDT and CDR2 YYEEEE come from the germline V gene.

The chain is built from TRBV19 and TRBJ2-1; 10 nucleotides align to TRBD1. Germline V gene data show CDR1 as LNHDA and CDR2 as SQIVND (reference sequence). CDR3 size: 13 residues. The J segment lost 9 bases and the V segment lost 10 bases, leaving 9 bases of the junction unmatched. The CDR3 loop reads CATSRDRGREQFF. The DNA of the CDR3 is TGTGCCACCTCCCGGGACAGGGGTCGTGAGCAGTTCTTC.

The CDR3 sequence is CSASGRTGSHYEQYF. The CDR3 DNA follows: TGCAGTGCTAGCGGGCGCACAGGGAGTCACTACGAGCAGTACTTC. This chain joins TRBV20-1 and TRBJ2-7; D is perhaps TRBD1 (6 bases). Germline CDR1 is DFQATT and CDR2 is SNEGSKA (reference sequence). Trimming shortened V by 3 bases and J by 3 bases, and 18 bases separated the two germline ends. The CDR3 extends over 15 amino acids.

This clonotype was counted only a few times. The genes are TRBV28 and TRBJ2-7, with 8 bases identical to TRBD1. In germline, CDR1 is MDHEN, CDR2 SYDVKM. The CDR3 extends over 15 amino acids. The V gene end was trimmed by 7 bases and the J gene end by 0 bases; junction bases not matched to a gene: 8. Written as DNA, the CDR3 is TGTGCCAGCACCTCAGGGGGCAAAAGCTCCTACGAGCAGTACTTC. Translated, it gives CASTSGGKSSYEQYF. Filled out from reference TRBV28 and TRBJ2-7, the complete variable domain reads DVKVTQSSRYLVKRTGEKVFLECVQDMDHENMFWYRQDPGLGLRLIYFSYDVKMKEKGDIPEGYSVSREKKERFSLILESASTNQTSMYLCASTSGGKSSYEQYFGPGTRLTVT.